This T cell receptor (beta chain) was documented in a study of beta chain features in type 1 diabetes. Trimming removed 3 bases from V and 5 bases from J, with 8 bases in between. The CDR3 is made up of 13 amino acids. Germline V lookup: CDR1 MNHEY, CDR2 SVGAGI. Sequencing targeted expressed TCRB transcripts, as all isolated RNA had been reverse transcribed. The assay was immunoSEQ multiplex PCR, and TCRdb's table has in-frame clones only and misses some. The table shows about 400,000 clones, with around 12% occurring only once. The chain combines TRBV6-5 with TRBJ2-1; D is ambiguous. Sample: naive CD4+ T cells from blood. The sequence came from a young man in good health. Here the CDR3 reads CASSYDRDNEQFF. In DNA form, the CDR3 reads TGTGCCAGCAGTTATGACCGGGACAATGAGCAGTTCTTC.